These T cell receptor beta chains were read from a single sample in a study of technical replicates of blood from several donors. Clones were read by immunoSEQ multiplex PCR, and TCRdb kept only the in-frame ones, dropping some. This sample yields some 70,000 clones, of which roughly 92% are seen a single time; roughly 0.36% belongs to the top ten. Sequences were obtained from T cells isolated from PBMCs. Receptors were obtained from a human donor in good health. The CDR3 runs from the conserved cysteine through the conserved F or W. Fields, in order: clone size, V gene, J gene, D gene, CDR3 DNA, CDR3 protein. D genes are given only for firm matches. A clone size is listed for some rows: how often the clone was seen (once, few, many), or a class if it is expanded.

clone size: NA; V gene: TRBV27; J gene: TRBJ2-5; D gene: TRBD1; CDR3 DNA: TGTGCCAGCAGTTTGTATAGGGGACAGGGGAGAGAGACCCAGTACTTC; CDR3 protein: CASSLYRGQGRETQYF
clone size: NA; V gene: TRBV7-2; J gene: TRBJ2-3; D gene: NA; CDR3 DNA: TGTGCCAGCAGCCATAGGGAGAGGGCTGAAACCTCAGATACGCAGTATTTT; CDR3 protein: CASSHRERAETSDTQYF
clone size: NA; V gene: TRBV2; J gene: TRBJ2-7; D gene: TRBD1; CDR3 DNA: TGTGCCAGCAGTGTGTACCGGGACAGGAGCTCCTACGAGCAGTACTTC; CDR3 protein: CASSVYRDRSSYEQYF
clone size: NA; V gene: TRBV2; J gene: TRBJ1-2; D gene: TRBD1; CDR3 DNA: TGTGCCAGCAGTGTTTTAGGGGGCTTTGACTATGGCTACACCTTC; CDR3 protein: CASSVLGGFDYGYTF
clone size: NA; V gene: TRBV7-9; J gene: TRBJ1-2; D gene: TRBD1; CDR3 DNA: TGTGCCAGCAGCAGACAGGGTCCCCTTAACTATGGCTACACCTTC; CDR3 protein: CASSRQGPLNYGYTF
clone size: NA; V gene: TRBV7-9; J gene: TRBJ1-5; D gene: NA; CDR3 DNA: TGTGCCAGCAGCTTAGCCCTCAATCAGCCCCAGCATTTT; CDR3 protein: CASSLALNQPQHF
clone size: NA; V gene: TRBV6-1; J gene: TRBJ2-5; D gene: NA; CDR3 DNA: TGTGCCACCGGCCAAGAGACCCAGTACTTC; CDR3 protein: CATGQETQYF
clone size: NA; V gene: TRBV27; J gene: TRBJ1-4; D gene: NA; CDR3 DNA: TGTGCCAGCAGTTTATTCCCAGGGAGGTCGGCTAATGAAAAACTGTTTTTT; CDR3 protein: CASSLFPGRSANEKLFF
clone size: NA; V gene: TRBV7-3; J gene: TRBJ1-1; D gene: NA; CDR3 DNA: TGTGCCAGCAGCCTGGGCAGGAACACTGAAGCTTTCTTT; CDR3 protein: CASSLGRNTEAFF
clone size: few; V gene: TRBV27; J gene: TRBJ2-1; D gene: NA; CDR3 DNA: TGTGCCAGCAGTTTATCGAGCTACAATGAGCAGTTCTTC; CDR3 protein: CASSLSSYNEQFF
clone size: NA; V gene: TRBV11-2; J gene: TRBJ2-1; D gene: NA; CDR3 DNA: TGTGCCAGCAGCTTAGAAGGGGCCTACAATGAGCAGTTCTTC; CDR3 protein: CASSLEGAYNEQFF
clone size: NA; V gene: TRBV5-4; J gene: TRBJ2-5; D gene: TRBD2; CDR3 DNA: TGTGCCAGCAGCCGGGGACTAGCGGTCCAAGAGACCCAGTACTTC; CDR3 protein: CASSRGLAVQETQYF
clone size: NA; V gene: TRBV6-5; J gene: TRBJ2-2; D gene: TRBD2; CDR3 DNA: TGTGCCAGCAGTTATGCGGGAGGGCCGGGCGGGGAGCTGTTTTTT; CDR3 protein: CASSYAGGPGGELFF
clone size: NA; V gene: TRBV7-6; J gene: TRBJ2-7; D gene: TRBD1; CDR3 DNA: TGTGCCAGCAGCTCGCTGACAGGGAAGACTTTTTACGAGCAGTACTTC; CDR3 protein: CASSSLTGKTFYEQYF
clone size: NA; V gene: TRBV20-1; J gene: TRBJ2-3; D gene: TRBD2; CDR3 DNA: TGCAGTGCCCCTAGCGGAGATACGCAGTATTTT; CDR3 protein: CSAPSGDTQYF
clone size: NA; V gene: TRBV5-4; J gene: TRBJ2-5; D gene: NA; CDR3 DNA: TGTGCCAGCAGCTTGGGACAGTACCAAGAGACCCAGTACTTC; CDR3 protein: CASSLGQYQETQYF
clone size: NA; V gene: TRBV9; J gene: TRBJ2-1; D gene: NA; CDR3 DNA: TGTGCCAGCAGCCCCTTTATTTCCTACAATGAGCAGTTCTTC; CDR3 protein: CASSPFISYNEQFF
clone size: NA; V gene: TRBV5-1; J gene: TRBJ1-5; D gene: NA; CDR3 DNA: TGCGCCAGCAGCTTGGGACAGCCCAATCAGCCCCAGCATTTT; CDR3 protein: CASSLGQPNQPQHF
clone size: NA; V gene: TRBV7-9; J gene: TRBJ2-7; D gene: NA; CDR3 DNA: TGTGCCAGCAGCTTAGGAGTCACGGCTAGCCACGAGCAGTACTTC; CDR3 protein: CASSLGVTASHEQYF
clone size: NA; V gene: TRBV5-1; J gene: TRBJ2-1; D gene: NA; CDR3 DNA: TGCGCCAGCAGGAGAACCCGAGCGATCTACAATGAGCAGTTCTTC; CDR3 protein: CASRRTRAIYNEQFF
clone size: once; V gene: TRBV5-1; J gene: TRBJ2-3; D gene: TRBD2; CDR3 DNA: TGCGCCAGCCAAGCAGAAGCGGGAGCGATCACAGATACGCAGTATTTT; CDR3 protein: CASQAEAGAITDTQYF
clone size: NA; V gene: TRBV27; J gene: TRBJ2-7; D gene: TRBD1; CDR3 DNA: TGTGCCAGCAGTCCACGACAGGGGGAAGCCTACGAGCAGTACTTC; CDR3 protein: CASSPRQGEAYEQYF
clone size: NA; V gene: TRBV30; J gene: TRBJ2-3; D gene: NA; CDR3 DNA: TGTGCCTGGAGAGTAGGGGGTACAGATACGCAGTATTTT; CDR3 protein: CAWRVGGTDTQYF
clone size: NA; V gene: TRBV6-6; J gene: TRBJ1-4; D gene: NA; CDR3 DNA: TGTGCCAGCGAAGGGGTTTTAGTTGAAAAACTGTTTTTT; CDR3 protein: CASEGVLVEKLFF
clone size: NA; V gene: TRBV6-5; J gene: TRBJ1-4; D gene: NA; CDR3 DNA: TGTGCCAGCAGTTACTCGACTCTGGGTGAAAAACTGTTTTTT; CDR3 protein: CASSYSTLGEKLFF
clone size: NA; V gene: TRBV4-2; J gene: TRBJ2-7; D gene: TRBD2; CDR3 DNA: TGTGCCAGCAGCCAAGATAGTTCTGGCGGGAGGGCCACCGAGCAGTACTTC; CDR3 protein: CASSQDSSGGRATEQYF
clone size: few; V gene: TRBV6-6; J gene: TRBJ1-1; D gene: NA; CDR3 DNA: TGTGCCAGCAGTTACTCGGGCTCTGCTGGGAGAACTGAAGCTTTCTTT; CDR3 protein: CASSYSGSAGRTEAFF
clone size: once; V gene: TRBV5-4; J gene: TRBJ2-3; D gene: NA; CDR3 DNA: TGTGCCAGCAGCTTGGCCGGACGAGCGGGAGATACGCAGTATTTT; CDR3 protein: CASSLAGRAGDTQYF
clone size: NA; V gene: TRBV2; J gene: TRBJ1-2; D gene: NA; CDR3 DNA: TGTGCCAGCTCAGGGGTCTATGGCTACACCTTC; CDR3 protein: CASSGVYGYTF
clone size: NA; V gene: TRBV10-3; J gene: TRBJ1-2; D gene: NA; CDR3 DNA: TGTGCCATCAATGGGGGGAGCCTCTATGGCTACACCTTC; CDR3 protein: CAINGGSLYGYTF
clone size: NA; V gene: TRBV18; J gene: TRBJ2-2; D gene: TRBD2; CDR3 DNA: TGTGCCAGCTCACCAATAATAGCGGGGTCGAACACCGGGGAGCTGTTTTTT; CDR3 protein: CASSPIIAGSNTGELFF
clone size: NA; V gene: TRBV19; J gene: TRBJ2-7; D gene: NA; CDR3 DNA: TGTGCCAGTAGAACCCAGGGATTTAGCTCCTACGAGCAGTACTTC; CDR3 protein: CASRTQGFSSYEQYF
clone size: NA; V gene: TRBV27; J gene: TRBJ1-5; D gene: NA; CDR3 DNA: TGTGCCAGCAGTCTAACGCAGGGCCCTTATAGCAATCAGCCCCAGCATTTT; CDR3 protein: CASSLTQGPYSNQPQHF
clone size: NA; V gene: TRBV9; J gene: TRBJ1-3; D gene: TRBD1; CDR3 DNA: TGTGCCAGCAGCGTAGCGTATCTGACAGGGGGCGAAAACACCATATATTTT; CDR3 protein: CASSVAYLTGGENTIYF
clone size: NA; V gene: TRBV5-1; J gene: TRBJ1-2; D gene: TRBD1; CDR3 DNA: TGCGCCAGCAGCAACTCTCAGGGGGGAATGAATGGCTACACCTTC; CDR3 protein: CASSNSQGGMNGYTF
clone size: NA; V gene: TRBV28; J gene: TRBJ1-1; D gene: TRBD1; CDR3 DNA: TGTGCCAGCAGTTTGGGACAGTGGAACACTGAAGCTTTCTTT; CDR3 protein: CASSLGQWNTEAFF
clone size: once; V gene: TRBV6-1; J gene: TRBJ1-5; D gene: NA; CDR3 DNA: TGTGCCAGCAGTGGGGCTATGAGCAATCAGCCCCAGCATTTT; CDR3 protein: CASSGAMSNQPQHF
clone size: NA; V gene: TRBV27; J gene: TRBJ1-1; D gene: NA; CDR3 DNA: TGTGCCAGCAGTTTATCCGGGAGCACTGAAGCTTTCTTT; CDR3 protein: CASSLSGSTEAFF
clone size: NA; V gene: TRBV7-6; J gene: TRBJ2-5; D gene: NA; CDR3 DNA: TGTGCCAGCAGCGAACACAGGGTTTCGGAGACCCAGTACTTC; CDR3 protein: CASSEHRVSETQYF
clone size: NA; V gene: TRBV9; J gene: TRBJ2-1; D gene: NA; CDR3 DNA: TGTGCCAGCAGCGTACACCTCGGCTCCTACAATGAGCAGTTCTTC; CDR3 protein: CASSVHLGSYNEQFF
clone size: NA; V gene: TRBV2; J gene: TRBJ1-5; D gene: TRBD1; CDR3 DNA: TGTGCCGACGGGACAGCTAATCAGCCCCAGCATTTT; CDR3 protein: CADGTANQPQHF
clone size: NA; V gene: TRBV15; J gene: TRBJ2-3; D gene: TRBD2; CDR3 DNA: TGTGCCACCAGCAGAGTGGGGGGGAGTACGCAGTATTTT; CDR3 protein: CATSRVGGSTQYF
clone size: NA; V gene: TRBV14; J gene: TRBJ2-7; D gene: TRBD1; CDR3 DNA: TGTGCCAGCAGCCAAGATAGGGAGACAGGGACCTACGAGCAGTACTTC; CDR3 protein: CASSQDRETGTYEQYF
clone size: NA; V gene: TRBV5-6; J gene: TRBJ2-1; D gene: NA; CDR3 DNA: TGTGCCAGCAGCGCCATAAGCGGATACAATGAGCAGTTCTTC; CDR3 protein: CASSAISGYNEQFF
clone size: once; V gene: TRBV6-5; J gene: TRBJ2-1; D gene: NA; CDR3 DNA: TGTGCCAGCAGTTTCGCTCTAACTAGGAATGAGCAGTTCTTC; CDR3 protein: CASSFALTRNEQFF